One T cell receptor (beta chain) is described in this entry. This specimen belongs to a study of blood T cell repertoires in COVID-19. Study-level background: The United States, Italy and Spain were the sources of the acute and convalescent COVID-19 samples.

J was trimmed by 0 bases and V by 3 bases; bases with no gene match: 11. The CDR3 totals 18 residues. Germline V gene sequence: CDR1 MNHNS, CDR2 SASEGT. This table comes from immunoSEQ multiplex PCR, and its TCRdb copy is limited to in-frame clones, with some not included. The sample yields fewer than 300,000 clones, 86% seen once. The material sequenced was peripheral blood. This sequence originates from a woman in her twenties or thirties with COVID-19, enrolled during active disease. The genes are TRBV6-1 and TRBJ1-1; 9 bases line up with TRBD1. DNA for the CDR3: TGTGCCAGCAGTGACCCTACAGGGGGCACTAAAATGAACACTGAAGCTTTCTTT. This gives the protein CASSDPTGGTKMNTEAFF.